The clone carrying this TCR beta chain was seen more than once but under ten times. In the authors' methods: For nucleated cells, counts were estimated from reference gene primer amplification. Here immunoSEQ multiplex PCR was the method, and the copy in TCRdb shows in-frame clones only, minus some. That table is the source of V, J and clone size, and D and trimming were worked out from the DNA. The sample includes 120,000 to 150,000 clones, roughly four fifths of them seen just once. The record originates from a study of blood T cell repertoires in COVID-19. Whole-study context: Samples taken during acute and convalescent COVID-19 were collected in the United States, Italy and Spain. The analysed material was cDNA or gDNA that came from T cells, B-cell-depleted T cells, or PBMCs.

The germline V gene encodes CDR1 MGHRA and CDR2 YSYEKL. V dropped 1 base and J dropped 4 bases, with 8 bases sitting between them. The CDR3 extends over 13 amino acids. Sequenced: peripheral blood. The V and J genes are TRBV4-1 and TRBJ2-7, with D uncertain. This sequence was found in a human donor with acute or convalescent COVID-19. The donor label of this sample is uncertain. The CDR3 nucleotides read TGCGCCAGCAGCCAAGGACTGAGTTACGAGCAGTACTTC. Amino acid sequence: CASSQGLSYEQYF.